Shown below are 14 T cell receptor beta chains from a single sample sequenced in a study of blood T cell repertoires in COVID-19. Here immunoSEQ multiplex PCR was the method, and the copy in TCRdb shows in-frame clones only, minus some. The sample yields under 95,000 clones, roughly 83% seen once. The sample consisted of peripheral blood. The receptors shown here come from a woman aged 80 or over with active or convalescent COVID-19.

A few counts support this clone. This chain uses TRBV5-1 with TRBJ1-6, with 9 bases aligning to TRBD1. The germline V gene has CDR1 SGHRS and CDR2 YFSETQ. J gave up 9 bases and V 0 bases, and 7 bases lay outside the gene matches. The CDR3 has 16 amino acids. DNA of the CDR3: TGCGCCAGCAGCTTGGAGGGACAGGGAGCCTTTTCACCCCTCCACTTT. Encoded protein: CASSLEGQGAFSPLHF.

The gene calls are TRBV29-1 and TRBJ2-7, with a weak D call TRBD2 (6 bases). Looked up from germline, CDR1 is SQVTM and CDR2 is ANQGSEA. This CDR3 contains 13 residues. Trimming left V 7 bases short and J 3 bases short, with 16 bases between. The chain's CDR3 is CSARGGRNYEQYF. In DNA, the CDR3 is TGCAGCGCCCGGGGAGGCAGAAACTACGAGCAGTACTTC.

The V and J genes are TRBV19 and TRBJ2-2; 9 bases are a match to TRBD2. Germline assignment: CDR1 LNHDA and CDR2 SQIVND (reference sequence). With 3 bases clipped from V and 2 bases from J, the junction kept 7 bases outside the gene matches. This CDR3 comprises 17 residues. In DNA form, the CDR3 reads TGTGCCAGTAGTATTCAGCTAGCGGGACCTAACACCGGGGAGCTGTTTTTT. It is translated as CASSIQLAGPNTGELFF.

J is TRBJ1-5 and V is TRBV19; D gene ambiguous. The CDR3 sequence is 14 residues long. Trimming removed 5 bases from V and 4 bases from J, with 12 bases in between. Germline lookup yields CDR1 LNHDA and CDR2 SQIVND (reference sequence). The CDR3 reads CASSRSGGNQPQHF. CDR3 DNA sequence: TGTGCCAGTAGTCGGTCAGGAGGTAATCAGCCCCAGCATTTT.

This clone was observed a single time. The gene calls are TRBV18 and TRBJ1-4; D unclear. The CDR3 runs to 14 residues. V lost 6 bases and J lost 0, with 8 bases in between. Germline V lookup: CDR1 KGHSH, CDR2 LQKENI. As DNA, the CDR3 is TGTGCCAGCTCCTACAGTGCAACTAATGAAAAACTGTTTTTT. Translated, it gives CASSYSATNEKLFF.

V usage is TRBV5-4 and J usage is TRBJ1-1, with 7 bases matching TRBD1. Losses at the gene ends were 0 bases for V and 1 base for J; bases not matched to a gene: 0. Germline CDR1 is SGHNT and CDR2 is YYREEE (reference sequence). The CDR3 has 14 amino acids. The CDR3 coding sequence is TGTGCCAGCAGCTTGGACAGGGGGAACACTGAAGCTTTCTTT. It codes for CASSLDRGNTEAFF. Full variable domain (missing parts from reference TRBV5-4 and TRBJ1-1): ETGVTQSPTHLIKTRGQQVTLRCSSQSGHNTVSWYQQALGQGPQFIFQYYREEENGRGNFPPRFSGLQFPNYSSELNVNALELDDSALYLCASSLDRGNTEAFFGQGTRLTVV.

V and J are TRBV27 and TRBJ2-1; 13 bases fit TRBD2. The ends lost 5 bases at V and 9 bases at J; junction bases unmatched: 7. Germline loops: CDR1 MNHEY, CDR2 SMNVEV (reference sequence). This CDR3 comprises 15 residues. The CDR3 is CASSPRTSGSGEQFF. The CDR3 DNA reads TGTGCCAGCAGTCCCCGGACTAGCGGGAGCGGTGAGCAGTTCTTC.

This chain joins TRBV7-9 and TRBJ2-3, with a tentative D call TRBD1 (5 bases). CDR1 SEHNR and CDR2 FQNEAQ come from the germline V gene (reference sequence). Trimming removed 4 bases at V and 14 bases at J, with 13 bases between. CDR3 length equals 11 residues. The CDR3 is CASSSSQGGYF. Here the CDR3 DNA reads TGTGCCAGCAGCTCATCGCAGGGCGGGTATTTT.

This clone has a single count. This chain's CDR3 is CASSVPVNEKLFF. The CDR3 nucleotides read TGTGCCAGCAGTGTTCCAGTGAATGAAAAACTGTTTTTT. The gene calls are TRBV25-1 and TRBJ1-4; no reliable D call. Germline loops: CDR1 MGHDK, CDR2 SYGVNS. The ends were cut back, 4 bases at V and 5 bases at J, with 8 bases in the middle. This CDR3 spans 13 amino acids.

The CDR3 DNA sequence: TGTGCCACCAGCAGAACTGACAGGGTAGCGCAGTATTTT. It specifies CATSRTDRVAQYF. J is TRBJ2-3 and V is TRBV15; 7 bases agree with TRBD1. Germline V gene data show CDR1 as LNHNV and CDR2 as YYDKDF (reference sequence). Trimming took 2 bases from V and 10 from J; bases not matched to a gene: 6. The CDR3 runs to 13 residues.

The V call is TRBV7-3, the J call TRBJ2-2; D remains ambiguous. Germline V gene data show CDR1 as SGHTA and CDR2 as FQGTGA. Trimming stripped 2 bases from V and 4 bases from J, with 8 bases between. The CDR3 runs to 14 residues. Written as DNA, the CDR3 is TGTGCCAGCAGCTTATTTGGGCTCACCGGGGAGCTGTTTTTT. It specifies CASSLFGLTGELFF.

The J gene is TRBJ2-7, the V gene TRBV7-2; possibly TRBD2 for D (6 bases). The germline V and J ends were trimmed by 5 bases and 4 bases, with 18 bases remaining between them. Germline-derived CDR1 and CDR2 are SGHTA and FQGNSA. CDR3 length: 15 amino acids. The CDR3 here is CASSPAGGAQYEQYF. CDR3 bases: TGTGCCAGCAGCCCGGCCGGCGGGGCCCAATACGAGCAGTACTTC.

The V gene is TRBV9, the J gene TRBJ2-7; TRBD1 matches 9 bases. This CDR3 has 17 residues. V lost 3 bases and J lost 5; bases outside the gene matches: 15. The germline gives CDR1 SGDLS, CDR2 YYNGEE. The CDR3 coding sequence is TGTGCCAGCAGCGCTAGCCCTGGACAGGGGAGTCTTCACGAGCAGTACTTC. Translating it yields CASSASPGQGSLHEQYF.

J is TRBJ2-6 and V is TRBV3-1 (or the pseudogene TRBV3-2), with a possible D match to TRBD2 (6 bases). The CDR3 consists of 15 residues. V was pared by 2 bases and J by 4 bases, with 9 bases between. CDR1 is LGHDT and CDR2 is YNNKEL in the germline V gene (reference sequence). The CDR3 DNA reads as TGTGCCAGCAGCCAATGGGACTCCGGGGCCAACGTCCTGACTTTC. Its protein product is CASSQWDSGANVLTF.